This T cell receptor (beta chain) is from a study of T cell repertoires in cytomegalovirus infection. About the study: Indications came from public TCR beta signatures; they pointed to CMV infection and to a matching HLA type. Notes on the study in general: HLA-C-restricted, CMV-specific TCR beta clonotypes were dominant ex vivo. Carriage of CMV together with the relevant HLA was identifiable through cumulative public TCR beta family frequency.

Of note for this clonotype: Its antigen remains unknown. A much larger clone lies one base from this, so it may be a read error.

In TCRdb, the reads were re-called with MiXCR into one record per CDR3 protein. This table holds fewer than 200,000 distinct CDR3 sequences, approximately 15% found once. Sequencing was done on a sample of PBMCs. The TCR sequence derives from a human donor in good health (CMV status not recorded). Some clones in this sample may be carry-over from other donors' samples.

The DNA of the CDR3 is TGTGTCAGCAGCTTGGGGGGGCGGGGGAACACTGAAGCTTTCTTT. The encoded protein is CVSSLGGRGNTEAFF. The chain links TRBV7-9 to TRBJ1-1; D might be TRBD1 (6 bases). Germline V gene lookup returns CDR1 SEHNR and CDR2 FQNEAQ (reference sequence). The CDR3 runs 15 residues.